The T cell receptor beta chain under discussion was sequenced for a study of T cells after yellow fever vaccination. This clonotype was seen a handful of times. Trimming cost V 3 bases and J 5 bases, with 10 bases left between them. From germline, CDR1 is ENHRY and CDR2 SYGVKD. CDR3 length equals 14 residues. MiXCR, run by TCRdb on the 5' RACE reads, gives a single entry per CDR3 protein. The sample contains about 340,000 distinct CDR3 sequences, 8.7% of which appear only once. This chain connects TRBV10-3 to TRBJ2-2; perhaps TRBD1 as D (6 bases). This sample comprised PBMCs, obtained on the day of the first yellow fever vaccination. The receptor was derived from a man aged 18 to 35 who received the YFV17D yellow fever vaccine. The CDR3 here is CAISDQGITGELFF. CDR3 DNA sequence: TGTGCCATCAGTGATCAGGGGATTACCGGGGAGCTGTTTTTT.